The following is a T cell receptor (beta chain) sequence with its context. Its specificity is unknown. Researchers used the Oncomine TCR Beta short-read assay to sequence DNA from cultured CD4+ T cells. TCRdb passed the PCR reads through MiXCR, listing each CDR3 protein once. The sample contains around 14,000 distinct CDR3 sequences, roughly 51% of which appear only once. Treatment defined: roughly nine-day PBMC culture with coronavirus spike peptide pools or control peptides (ViraFEST assay). Germline CDR1 MNHNS, CDR2 SASEGT. V gave up 2 bases and J gave up 6 bases, with 8 bases separating them. This CDR3 spans 12 amino acids. The data were obtained in a study of vaccination and CD4 T cells after COVID-19. The overall study: Between diagnosis and the drawing of post-COVID samples lay a median approximately 94 days (range 35 to 161). Either a CEFX pool, an HIV-1 Nef pool, or no peptide was added to control cultures. Study results and limitations: Detection of a median around 86% of reactive clones in convalescent patients was confined to the period after vaccination.

The clonotype comes from a human donor who had recovered from COVID-19. Material for sequencing was CD4+ T cells from blood, cultured in vitro. The gene calls are TRBV6-1 and TRBJ2-7; D unclear. This chain's CDR3 is CASSELVGEQYF. As DNA, the CDR3 is TGTGCCAGCAGTGAATTAGTGGGCGAGCAGTACTTC.